This passage covers 25 T cell receptor beta chains from one sample sequenced in a study of shared clonotypes between healthy human individuals. The method was immunoSEQ multiplex PCR; TCRdb's version includes in-frame clones alone and lacks a portion of them. The sample shows about 1 million clones, 70% to 80% of them seen only once. Sequenced: memory CD4+ T cells sorted from blood. As for subset: CD45RA-negative fraction. The receptors originated from a man in his late teens or twenties in good health.

The chain uses TRBV23-1 and TRBJ2-7; D ambiguous. TRBV23-1 is treated as an ORF (open reading frame) with a function not yet certain. Deletions cut 5 bases from V and 0 bases from J, with 20 bases between. The CDR3 consists of 17 residues. CDR3 in DNA: TGCGCCAGCAGTACAAGAATCCCCAGATCACACTCCTACGAGCAGTACTTC. It specifies CASSTRIPRSHSYEQYF.

The genes are TRBV2 and TRBJ2-7; 8 nucleotides agree with TRBD1. Germline V CDR1 and CDR2: SNHLY, FYNNEI. The CDR3 sequence is 14 residues long. V was clipped by 6 bases and J by 4 bases; unmatched bases: 8. The CDR3 sequence is CASRTDRGWYEQYF. DNA of the CDR3: TGTGCCAGCAGGACCGACAGGGGATGGTACGAGCAGTACTTC.

As for this clone: This may stem from a read error, because a much larger clone lies one nucleotide away. The same CDR3 arises from other DNA sequences in this sample as well. V gene TRBV5-6 combines with J gene TRBJ2-5; TRBD1 agrees at 8 bases. J was trimmed by 2 bases and V by 2 bases; bases with no gene match: 2. Germline V gene lookup returns CDR1 SGHDT and CDR2 YYEEEE. The CDR3 length is 14 residues. CDR3 in DNA: TGTGCCAGCAGCTTCCGACAGGGGCAAGAGACCCAGTACTTC. This gives the protein CASSFRQGQETQYF.

This clone has only a few counts. The CDR3 is CASSERTAQYF. As DNA, the CDR3 is TGTGCCAGTAGTGAGCGTACGGCACAGTATTTT. This chain links TRBV19 with TRBJ2-3; D unclear. Trimming took off 5 bases at V and 12 bases at J, with 12 bases between the two ends. The CDR3 extends over 11 amino acids. The germline V gene encodes CDR1 LNHDA and CDR2 SQIVND (reference sequence).

The chain joins TRBV7-2 to TRBJ1-4; 10 bases fit TRBD1. Trimming removed 1 base from V and 8 bases from J; junction bases left unmatched: 4. This CDR3 has 15 residues. CDR1 is SGHTA and CDR2 is FQGNSA in the germline V gene. This chain's CDR3 is CASSLVSTGGEKLFF. The CDR3, as DNA: TGTGCCAGCAGCTTAGTCTCGACAGGGGGCGAAAAACTGTTTTTT.

This clone was recorded a few times. The gene calls are TRBV7-9 and TRBJ2-2, with 8 bases lining up with TRBD1. The V segment lost 1 base and the J segment 1 base; nucleotides outside the gene matches: 2. Per germline, CDR1 SEHNR and CDR2 FQNEAQ (reference sequence). The CDR3 has 16 amino acids. The CDR3 region is CASSLEGTGNTGELFF. The CDR3 nucleotides are TGTGCCAGCAGCTTAGAAGGGACAGGGAACACCGGGGAGCTGTTTTTT.

This clone appeared a single time. J is TRBJ1-5 and V is TRBV7-2; D may be TRBD1 (6 bases). Germline V gene data show CDR1 as SGHTA and CDR2 as FQGNSA. The V and J ends lost 5 bases and 7 bases respectively, with 15 bases between them. The CDR3 contains 14 residues. CDR3 region: CASSLQGIGQPQHF. The CDR3, as DNA: TGTGCCAGCAGCCTCCAGGGGATTGGACAGCCCCAGCATTTT.

A few counts support this clone. This rearrangement joins TRBV6-6 to TRBJ1-4; 8 bases are a match to TRBD1. J was trimmed by 6 bases and V by 8 bases; bases with no gene match: 5. The germline CDR1 and CDR2 sequences are MNHNY and SVGAGI (reference sequence). The CDR3 contains 13 residues. The CDR3 here is CASRDRRHEKLFF. The CDR3 region has the DNA TGTGCCAGCCGGGACAGGCGACATGAAAAACTGTTTTTT.

This rearrangement joins TRBV11-2 to TRBJ2-2; D is ambiguous. The CDR3 spans 15 residues. CDR1 and CDR2 from the germline V gene are SGHAT and FQNNGV. V gave up 0 bases and J gave up 3 bases, with 8 bases separating them. CDR3 in DNA: TGTGCCAGCAGCTTAGATTACACCCACACCGGGGAGCTGTTTTTT. The encoded protein is CASSLDYTHTGELFF.

The chain is built from TRBV19 and TRBJ2-1; D gene unclear. CDR1 and CDR2 (germline): LNHDA, SQIVND (reference sequence). The V gene lost 2 bases and the J gene lost 4 bases, with 6 bases spanning the gap. CDR3 length equals 13 residues. CDR3 in amino acids: CASSITLYNEQFF. The CDR3, as DNA: TGTGCCAGTAGTATAACACTTTACAATGAGCAGTTCTTC.

V is TRBV6-5 and J is TRBJ2-2, with 7 bases that match TRBD1. Trimming removed 6 bases from V and 9 bases from J; junction bases left unmatched: 13. CDR1 MNHEY and CDR2 SVGAGI come from the germline V gene. The CDR3 length is 15 residues. CDR3 DNA sequence: TGTGCCAGCAGCCCCTTGGCAAGGGGGCACTGGGAGCTGTTTTTT. Translating it yields CASSPLARGHWELFF.

V usage is TRBV7-8 and J usage is TRBJ2-7; the match to TRBD2 covers 13 bases. The germline V gene encodes CDR1 SGHVS and CDR2 FQNEAQ. The CDR3 consists of 16 residues. J gave up 4 bases and V 0 bases, and 3 bases lay outside the gene matches. CDR3: CASSLARTSGSYEQYF. The CDR3 region has the DNA TGTGCCAGCAGCTTAGCTCGGACTAGCGGGAGTTACGAGCAGTACTTC.

This clone was seen only once. This chain uses TRBV10-3 with TRBJ1-4; D is uncertain. The CDR3 has 14 residues. The V and J ends lost 2 bases and 0 bases respectively, with 4 bases between them. Germline-derived CDR1 and CDR2 are ENHRY and SYGVKD. CDR3: CAISEAATNEKLFF. As DNA, the CDR3 is TGTGCCATCAGTGAGGCGGCAACTAATGAAAAACTGTTTTTT.

The chain is built from TRBV10-3 and TRBJ1-1; 7 bases match TRBD1. Losses at the gene ends were 6 bases for V and 8 bases for J; bases not matched to a gene: 15. CDR1 is ENHRY and CDR2 is SYGVKD in the germline V gene. The CDR3 spans 15 residues. In nucleotides, the CDR3 is TGTGCCATCAGAGGGGGGTTAGACAGGGTGAGCGAAGCTTTCTTT. The encoded protein is CAIRGGLDRVSEAFF.

The chain uses TRBV7-2 and TRBJ2-7, with TRBD1 matching over 9 bases. With 1 base clipped from V and 0 bases from J, the junction kept 7 bases outside the gene matches. CDR1 is SGHTA and CDR2 is FQGNSA in the germline V gene. This CDR3 is built from 17 residues. Here the CDR3 DNA reads TGTGCCAGCAGCTTAGTTTTGGGACAGGGCCCCTCCTACGAGCAGTACTTC. Its protein product is CASSLVLGQGPSYEQYF.

This clone turned up a few times. The chain has TRBV6-5 and TRBJ1-4; D gene unclear. V was shortened by 6 bases and J by 7 bases, with 18 bases between the two germline ends. There are 15 residues in the CDR3. Germline assignment: CDR1 MNHEY and CDR2 SVGAGI. CDR3 sequence (DNA): TGTGCCAGCAGGAACCTCATGGGTCGGGGTGAAAAACTGTTTTTT. It yields the protein CASRNLMGRGEKLFF.

This clone has just one count. This CDR3 reads CASTSGTASYEQYF. CDR3 DNA sequence: TGTGCCAGCACCTCCGGGACAGCGTCCTACGAGCAGTACTTC. The V gene is TRBV21-1, the J gene TRBJ2-7; the tabulated D call, TRBD1, remains unverified against the DNA. TRBV21-1 is a listed pseudogene. This CDR3 spans 14 amino acids.

The CDR3 spells CASRGDRGDYGYTF. The CDR3 DNA reads as TGTGCCAGCAGGGGGGACAGGGGGGACTATGGCTACACCTTC. The V and J genes are TRBV2 and TRBJ1-2; TRBD1 matches 11 bases. CDR1 is SNHLY, CDR2 FYNNEI, per germline. This CDR3 region has 14 residues. The ends lost 6 bases at V and 3 bases at J; junction bases unmatched: 3.

The J gene is TRBJ2-3, the V gene TRBV7-8, with D uncertain. Germline V gene lookup returns CDR1 SGHVS and CDR2 FQNEAQ. The CDR3 runs 15 residues. V was pared by 2 bases and J by 3 bases, with 12 bases between. The CDR3 loop reads CASSLLGVRTDTQYF. CDR3 in DNA: TGTGCCAGCAGCTTATTGGGCGTTAGGACAGATACGCAGTATTTT.

This chain connects TRBV10-3 to TRBJ2-2; TRBD1 might be the D (6 bases). The CDR3 has 15 residues. Germline lookup yields CDR1 ENHRY and CDR2 SYGVKD. V dropped 4 bases and J dropped 0 bases, with 9 bases sitting between them. This CDR3 is CAISVGTPNTGELFF. For the CDR3, the DNA is TGTGCCATCAGTGTCGGGACACCGAACACCGGGGAGCTGTTTTTT.

CDR3 sequence: CASSPDRGVVGNQPQHF. CDR3 DNA sequence: TGTGCCAGTAGTCCGGACAGGGGTGTGGTGGGCAATCAGCCCCAGCATTTT. This chain joins TRBV19 and TRBJ1-5; 9 bases are a match to TRBD1. Germline loops: CDR1 LNHDA, CDR2 SQIVND (reference sequence). V dropped 5 bases and J dropped 2; count of bases not matched to a gene: 10. The CDR3 has 17 amino acids.

Worth noting for this clone: One base away lies a much larger clone, so this may be a sequencing read error. Other DNA variants within this sample encode the same CDR3. V usage is TRBV7-9 and J usage is TRBJ2-5; D is undetermined. The germline CDR1 and CDR2 sequences are SEHNR and FQNEAQ (reference sequence). The length of the CDR3 is 11 residues. Trimming pared 3 bases from V and 5 bases from J, leaving 4 bases between. CDR3 in DNA: TGTGCCAGCAGCTTGAAGGAGACCCAGTACTTC. Translating it yields CASSLKETQYF.

The J gene is TRBJ2-7, the V gene TRBV6-5, with D possibly matching TRBD2 (5 bases). This CDR3 spans 16 amino acids. Germline V gene data show CDR1 as MNHEY and CDR2 as SVGAGI. The V end was cut by 0 bases, the J end by 0 bases, with 12 bases between. The CDR3 is CASSYSSGKSSYEQYF. As DNA, the CDR3 is TGTGCCAGCAGTTACTCCAGCGGTAAGAGCTCCTACGAGCAGTACTTC.

The chain is built from TRBV6-4 and TRBJ2-7; D possibly matches TRBD1 or TRBD2 (5 bases each). V was pared by 1 base and J by 2 bases, with 12 bases between. Germline V gene sequence: CDR1 MRHNA, CDR2 SNTAGT. The CDR3 is 15 residues long. Here the CDR3 DNA reads TGTGCCAGCAGTGACTTGGGGGTAGCGACCTACGAGCAGTACTTC. Translated, it gives CASSDLGVATYEQYF.

This clone has a single count. The genes are TRBV10-3 and TRBJ2-5; 10 bases align to TRBD2. The V segment lost 2 bases and the J segment 4 bases; nucleotides outside the gene matches: 7. This CDR3 spans 16 amino acids. Per germline, CDR1 ENHRY and CDR2 SYGVKD. The CDR3 loop is CAISEGLAVAGETQYF. CDR3 nucleotide sequence: TGTGCCATCAGTGAGGGACTAGCGGTTGCTGGAGAGACCCAGTACTTC.